The 9 T cell receptor beta chains presented below share a single source sample, sequenced in a study of shared clonotypes between healthy human individuals. TCRdb keeps only in-frame clones here, not all; method: immunoSEQ multiplex PCR. The table shows roughly 1.4 million clones, with approximately 98.5% occurring only once. Specimen: naive CD4+ T cells sorted from blood. Stated subset: CD45RA+ positively selected. The receptors were gathered from a man aged 25 to 40 in good health.

This rearrangement joins TRBV7-9 to TRBJ2-7; D not resolved. Germline V gene lookup returns CDR1 SEHNR and CDR2 FQNEAQ (reference sequence). V was pared by 0 bases and J by 4 bases, with 10 bases between. This CDR3 has 14 residues. Written as DNA, the CDR3 is TGTGCCAGCAGCTTAGCGGTGGAACTATACGAGCAGTACTTC. It translates to CASSLAVELYEQYF.

The J gene is TRBJ2-7, the V gene TRBV5-8; D not certain. The CDR3 is 14 amino acids. V shed 1 base and J shed 4 bases, with 12 bases lying between them. Germline V lookup: CDR1 SGHTS, CDR2 YDEGEE. CDR3: CASSLPTTGYEQYF. CDR3 sequence (DNA): TGTGCCAGCAGCTTGCCGACCACGGGTTACGAGCAGTACTTC. Full variable domain (outside the CDR3, taken from reference TRBV5-8 and TRBJ2-7): EAGVTQSPTHLIKTRGQQATLRCSPISGHTSVYWYQQALGLGLQFLLWYDEGEERNRGNFPPRFSGRQFPNYSSELNVNALELEDSALYLCASSLPTTGYEQYFGPGTRLTVT.

The chain is built from TRBV4-1 and TRBJ1-3, with a possible D match to TRBD1 (5 bases). Germline loops: CDR1 MGHRA, CDR2 YSYEKL. Between the trimmed V and J ends, which lost 2 bases and 0 bases, there was a span of 17 bases. The CDR3 covers 18 residues. The CDR3 sequence: CASSQPGTDQHSGNTIYF. The CDR3 nucleotides are TGCGCCAGCAGCCAACCCGGGACTGATCAACACTCTGGAAACACCATATATTTT.

As to this clone: Within the sample, other DNA sequences also encode this same CDR3. This sequence joins TRBV5-1 and TRBJ2-2; D may be TRBD2 (5 bases). Looked up from germline, CDR1 is SGHRS and CDR2 is YFSETQ. The CDR3 consists of 14 residues. V dropped 4 bases and J dropped 2 bases, with 9 bases sitting between them. CDR3 in amino acids: CASSPGGNTGELFF. As DNA, the CDR3 is TGCGCCAGCAGCCCAGGAGGAAACACCGGGGAGCTGTTTTTT.

The V and J genes are TRBV18 and TRBJ2-7; 7 positions match TRBD2. The J segment lost 4 bases and the V segment lost 4 bases, leaving 7 bases of the junction unmatched. The CDR3 contains 14 residues. Germline lookup yields CDR1 KGHSH and CDR2 LQKENI. The DNA of the CDR3 is TGTGCCAGCTCACTGGGGGTAGCGGGTTACGAGCAGTACTTC. It yields the protein CASSLGVAGYEQYF.

The rearrangement uses TRBV11-1 and TRBJ2-1; 7 nucleotides agree with TRBD2. With 4 bases clipped from V and 3 bases from J, the junction kept 9 bases outside the gene matches. This CDR3 spans 16 amino acids. Germline V CDR1 and CDR2: SGHAT, FQDESV (reference sequence). Here the CDR3 DNA reads TGTGCCAGCAGCTCCTCGCTAGCGGACTACTACAATGAGCAGTTCTTC. As protein: CASSSSLADYYNEQFF.

This sequence joins TRBV5-1 and TRBJ1-1; TRBD1 matches 8 bases. CDR1 and CDR2 (germline): SGHRS, YFSETQ. The CDR3 is 13 residues long. After removal of 4 bases from V and 10 bases from J, the junction contained 9 bases not matched to a gene. The CDR3, as DNA: TGCGCCAGCAGCCCAGGACAGGGCCGGGGAGCTTTCTTT. This sequence encodes CASSPGQGRGAFF.

This sequence joins TRBV2 and TRBJ1-2; D is ambiguous. Germline CDR1 and CDR2: SNHLY and FYNNEI. This CDR3 has 16 amino acids. V was trimmed by 2 bases and J by 1 base, leaving 14 bases between them. CDR3 nucleotides: TGTGCCAGCAGTGAAAGGACGGACTTACTTAACTATGGCTACACCTTC. It translates to CASSERTDLLNYGYTF.

A remark on this clone: Other DNA sequences in the same sample also yield this CDR3. This rearrangement joins TRBV5-1 to TRBJ2-3; 11 bases agree with TRBD2. Germline trimming cut 2 bases from V and 3 bases from J; bases unmatched to any gene: 2. Germline V lookup: CDR1 SGHRS, CDR2 YFSETQ. The CDR3 is 15 residues long. As DNA, the CDR3 is TGCGCCAGCAGCTTTAGCGGGAGGGGTACAGATACGCAGTATTTT. This gives the protein CASSFSGRGTDTQYF.